The clone carrying this T cell receptor (beta chain) was recorded many times. The data were obtained in a study of T-cell reconstitution after alpha-beta-depleted transplantation in children. CDR3 length: 14 residues. Germline V gene data show CDR1 as SNHLY and CDR2 as FYNNEI. Between the trimmed V and J ends, which lost 6 bases and 5 bases, there was a span of 13 bases. Preparation of the TCRbeta library used unique molecular identifiers. TCRdb recomputed calls from the PCR reads with MiXCR, one row per CDR3 protein. The profile shows more than 3,500 distinct CDR3 sequences, about 26% of them singletons.

Specimen: PBMCs, mostly from graft donor cells, collected 60 days after TCRalphabeta/CD19-depleted stem cell transplant. The origin of this receptor is a boy under two years old who had a stem cell transplant for SCID, so the T cells may come from the graft donor. The chain recombines TRBV2 with TRBJ1-4; D unresolved. The CDR3 sequence: CASRDEGNNEKLFF. DNA of the CDR3: TGTGCCAGCAGGGACGAAGGGAACAATGAAAAACTGTTTTTT.